The present TCR beta chain was sequenced within a study of cytomegalovirus exposure and HLA in healthy donors. This clone appeared a few times. The antigen is not known. Whole-study results and caveats: A previous analysis found most TCR beta V segments productive roughly 87% or roughly 30% of the time. Some TCR beta chains (about 170 of them) were listed as cytomegalovirus-associated. In a later analysis, TCR beta V- and J-gene trimming was associated with a missense DCLRE1C variant. An analysis that came later showed most CMV-associated TCR beta chains appearing HLA-restricted.

CDR1 is MNHNS, CDR2 SASEGT, per germline. Germline trimming cut 2 bases from V and 12 bases from J; bases unmatched to any gene: 8. The CDR3 contains 15 residues. 60 Vbeta and 13 Jbeta primers were used in PCR. Using immunoSEQ multiplex PCR, the repertoire was profiled, and TCRdb retains in-frame clones only, with some absent. The sample yields around 110,000 clones, roughly 74% seen once. V gene TRBV6-1 combines with J gene TRBJ1-6; TRBD1 agrees at 9 bases. The origin of this receptor is a man in his forties in good health and CMV-seronegative. Material for sequencing was PBMCs. The CDR3 DNA sequence: TGTGCCAGCAGTGAACCGACAGGGGGGGTTTTACCCCTCCACTTT. As protein: CASSEPTGGVLPLHF.